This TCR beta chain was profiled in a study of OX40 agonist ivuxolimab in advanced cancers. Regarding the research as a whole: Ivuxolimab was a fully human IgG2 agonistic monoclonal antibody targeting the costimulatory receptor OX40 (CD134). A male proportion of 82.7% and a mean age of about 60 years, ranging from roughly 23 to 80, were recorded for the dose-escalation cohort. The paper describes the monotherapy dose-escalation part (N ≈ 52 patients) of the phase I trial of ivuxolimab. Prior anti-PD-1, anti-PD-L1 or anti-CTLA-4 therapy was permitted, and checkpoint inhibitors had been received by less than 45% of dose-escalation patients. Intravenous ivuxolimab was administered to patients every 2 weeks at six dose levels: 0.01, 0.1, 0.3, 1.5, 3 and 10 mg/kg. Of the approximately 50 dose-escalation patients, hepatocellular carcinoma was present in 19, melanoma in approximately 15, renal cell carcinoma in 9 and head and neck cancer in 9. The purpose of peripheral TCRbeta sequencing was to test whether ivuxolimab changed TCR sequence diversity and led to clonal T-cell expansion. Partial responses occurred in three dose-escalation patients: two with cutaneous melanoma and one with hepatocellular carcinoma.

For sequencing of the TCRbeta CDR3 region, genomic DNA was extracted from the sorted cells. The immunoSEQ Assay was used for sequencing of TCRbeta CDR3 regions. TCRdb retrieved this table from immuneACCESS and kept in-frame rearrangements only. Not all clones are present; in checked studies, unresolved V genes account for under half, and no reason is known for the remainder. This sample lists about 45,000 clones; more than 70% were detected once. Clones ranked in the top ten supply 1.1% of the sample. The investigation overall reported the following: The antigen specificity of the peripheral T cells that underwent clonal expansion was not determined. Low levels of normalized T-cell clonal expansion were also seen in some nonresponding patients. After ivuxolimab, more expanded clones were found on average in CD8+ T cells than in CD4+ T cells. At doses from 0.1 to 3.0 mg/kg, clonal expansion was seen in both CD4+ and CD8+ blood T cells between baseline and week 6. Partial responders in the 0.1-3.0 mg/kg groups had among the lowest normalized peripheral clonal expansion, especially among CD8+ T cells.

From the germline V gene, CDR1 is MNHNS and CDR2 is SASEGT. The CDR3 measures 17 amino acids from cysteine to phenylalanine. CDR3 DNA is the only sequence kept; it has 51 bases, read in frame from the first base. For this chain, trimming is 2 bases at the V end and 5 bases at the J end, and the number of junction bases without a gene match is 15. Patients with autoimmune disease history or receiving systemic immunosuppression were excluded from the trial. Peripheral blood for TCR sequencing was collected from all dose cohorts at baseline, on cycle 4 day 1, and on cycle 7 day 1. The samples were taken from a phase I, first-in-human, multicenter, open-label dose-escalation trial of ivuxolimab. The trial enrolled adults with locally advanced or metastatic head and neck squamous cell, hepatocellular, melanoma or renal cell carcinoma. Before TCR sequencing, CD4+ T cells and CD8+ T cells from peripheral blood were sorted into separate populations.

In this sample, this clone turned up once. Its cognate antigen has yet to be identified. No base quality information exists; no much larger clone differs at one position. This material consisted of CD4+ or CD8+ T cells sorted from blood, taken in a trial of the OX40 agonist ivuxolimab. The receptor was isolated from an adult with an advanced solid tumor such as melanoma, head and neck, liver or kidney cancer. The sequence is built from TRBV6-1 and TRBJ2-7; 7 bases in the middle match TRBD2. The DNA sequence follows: TGTGCCAGCAGTGAATATGTGGAGTCAGGGAGGGCCGACGAGCAGTACTTC. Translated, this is CASSEYVESGRADEQYF.